This record concerns one T cell receptor (beta chain) sequence. Trimming cost V 8 bases and J 2 bases, with 14 bases left between them. Germline CDR1 reads LNHNV; CDR2 reads YYDKDF (reference sequence). The CDR3 extends over 14 amino acids. Unique molecular identifiers were built into the TCRbeta library. One entry per CDR3 protein results from TCRdb running MiXCR on the PCR reads. This table has around 600,000 distinct CDR3 sequences, roughly a tenth appearing once. This entry belongs to a study of T-cell reconstitution after alpha-beta-depleted transplantation in children. The rearrangement joins TRBV15 to TRBJ2-3; TRBD2 might be the D (6 bases). The specimen comprised PBMCs from the stem cell graft donor, sampled from the stem cell graft. This TCR came from a human donor who donated a stem cell graft to a child with acute myeloid leukemia. The CDR3 DNA reads as TGTGCCACCCACACGGGAGACTTCACAGATACGCAGTATTTT. Translation gives CATHTGDFTDTQYF.